These 18 T cell receptor beta chains came from one sample sequenced in a study of CD8+ T cells in alopecia areata (dated by TCRdb to the late 2010s). Library preparation was by the immunoSEQ multiplex PCR assay. To provide template for TCR sequencing, every sample had RNA extracted and reverse transcribed into cDNA. The immuneACCESS repertoire file appears here via TCRdb, limited to in-frame rearrangements. These files lack a portion of the clones; in checked studies, under half of the deficit traces to unresolved V genes, and the cause of the others is not known. Across this sample there are about 99,000 clones, with around 59% seen only once. About 9% of the sample is taken by the ten largest. Sequenced material: CD4+ T cells sorted from blood. All receptors derive from a human donor in good health.

The chain employs TRBV30 and TRBJ1-1; unclear D gene. The length of the CDR3 is 11 residues. The germline CDR1 and CDR2 sequences are GTSNPN and SVGIG (reference sequence). Trimming stripped 4 bases from V and 7 bases from J, with 10 bases between. In DNA, the CDR3 is TGTGCCTGGAACAGAGGAGGTGAAGCTTTCTTT. It encodes CAWNRGGEAFF.

V gene TRBV29-1 combines with J gene TRBJ1-2; D might be TRBD1 (5 bases). Germline CDR1 reads SQVTM; CDR2 reads ANQGSEA. V lost 0 bases and J lost 0, with 11 bases in between. The CDR3 loop spans 15 amino acids. Here the CDR3 reads CSVEEAGLPNYGYTF. Here the CDR3 DNA reads TGCAGCGTTGAAGAGGCGGGACTCCCTAACTATGGCTACACCTTC.

This clone was seen a handful of times. DNA for the CDR3: TGTGCCAGCAGCTTGGGACAGAACTCCTACGAGCAGTACTTC. It yields the protein CASSLGQNSYEQYF. This rearrangement joins TRBV7-2 to TRBJ2-7, with 7 positions matching TRBD1. The CDR3 length is 14 residues. The junction had 2 bases not matched to a gene; V was cut back by 3 bases and J by 0 bases. The germline gives CDR1 SGHTA, CDR2 FQGNSA.

The V gene is TRBV30, the J gene TRBJ1-1; D not resolved. CDR1 is GTSNPN and CDR2 is SVGIG in the germline V gene (reference sequence). Trimming removed 4 bases from V and 8 bases from J, with 11 bases in between. This CDR3 region has 11 residues. The CDR3 bases are TGTGCCTGGACCGTGGAGCGAGAAGCTTTCTTT. It yields the protein CAWTVEREAFF.

The chain recombines TRBV7-2 with TRBJ1-6; possibly TRBD1 for D (5 bases). The ends were cut back, 5 bases at V and 10 bases at J, with 21 bases in the middle. The CDR3 covers 16 residues. In germline, CDR1 is SGHTA, CDR2 FQGNSA. The CDR3 here is CASSLTRGGDRSPLHF. The DNA for the CDR3 is TGTGCCAGCAGCCTCACCCGGGGAGGGGATCGCTCACCCCTCCACTTT.

This chain joins TRBV6-5 and TRBJ1-1, with D hard to call. V was pared by 0 bases and J by 3 bases, with 8 bases between. Germline CDR1 MNHEY, CDR2 SVGAGI. The CDR3 length is 14 residues. This CDR3 reads CASSYSRGHTEAFF. As DNA, the CDR3 is TGTGCCAGCAGTTACTCGAGAGGCCACACTGAAGCTTTCTTT.

This clone was seen more than once but under ten times. The CDR3 bases are TGTGCCAGCAGCCCCGTCCACCTAGACAGGGGGATTGAAAAACTGTTTTTT. This encodes CASSPVHLDRGIEKLFF. The chain couples TRBV4-2 to TRBJ1-4; 9 nucleotides match TRBD1. Per germline, CDR1 LGHNA and CDR2 YNFKEQ. The CDR3 has 17 residues. J lost 7 bases, V lost 4 bases, and 13 bases had no gene match.

The V call is TRBV27, the J call TRBJ1-2, with 12 bases lining up with TRBD1. Trimming cost V 5 bases and J 8 bases; bases outside gene matches: 9. This CDR3 has 15 residues. Germline CDR1 and CDR2: MNHEY and SMNVEV (reference sequence). CDR3 region: CASSELGQGARGYTF. CDR3 DNA sequence: TGTGCCAGCAGTGAACTGGGACAGGGGGCGCGGGGCTACACCTTC.

The chain joins TRBV9 to TRBJ2-3, with 11 bases identical to TRBD2. The V gene's germline CDR1 is SGDLS and CDR2 YYNGEE. Unmatched junction bases numbered 6, after V lost 4 bases and J lost 5 bases. CDR3 length: 15 amino acids. The CDR3 region has the DNA TGTGCCAGCAGCCCACTAGCGGGGGCAGTAGATACGCAGTATTTT. Translation gives CASSPLAGAVDTQYF.

This chain links TRBV29-1 with TRBJ2-3; either TRBD1 or TRBD2 may fit D (5 bases each). Germline lookup yields CDR1 SQVTM and CDR2 ANQGSEA. The CDR3 length is 14 residues. Trimming removed 6 bases from V and 0 bases from J, with 13 bases in between. This CDR3 is CSVGPRLSTDTQYF. Here the CDR3 DNA reads TGCAGCGTGGGGCCACGACTAAGCACAGATACGCAGTATTTT.

This clone was observed at least ten times. The J gene is TRBJ2-1, the V gene TRBV11-2, with 10 bases matching TRBD2. V dropped 5 bases and J dropped 6; count of bases not matched to a gene: 13. The V gene's germline CDR1 is SGHAT and CDR2 FQNNGV. The CDR3 runs to 17 residues. The CDR3 loop is CASSPRRSGGARNEQFF. CDR3 in DNA: TGTGCCAGCAGCCCCCGAAGGAGCGGGGGGGCCCGCAATGAGCAGTTCTTC.

The rearrangement uses TRBV30 and TRBJ2-1; D possibly corresponds to TRBD2 (7 bases). Germline values: CDR1 GTSNPN, CDR2 SVGIG (reference sequence). This CDR3 contains 14 residues. The ends were cut back, 4 bases at V and 2 bases at J, with 12 bases in the middle. CDR3 nucleotides: TGTGCCTGGACAGGGCGGGGGCCCTACAATGAGCAGTTCTTC. It translates to CAWTGRGPYNEQFF. Supplemented by reference TRBV30 and TRBJ2-1, the full variable domain reads SQTIHQWPATLVQPVGSPLSLECTVEGTSNPNLYWYRQAAGRGLQLLFYSVGIGQISSEVPQNLSASRPQDRQFILSSKKLLLSDSGFYLCAWTGRGPYNEQFFGPGTRLTVL.

The chain employs TRBV7-2 and TRBJ2-7; TRBD2 matches 12 bases. The V gene's germline CDR1 is SGHTA and CDR2 FQGNSA. There are 17 residues in the CDR3. J gave up 2 bases and V 2 bases, and 7 bases lay outside the gene matches. The CDR3 region is CASSLKRTSGDTYEQYF. DNA of the CDR3: TGTGCCAGCAGCTTAAAAAGGACTAGCGGGGACACCTACGAGCAGTACTTC. Looking up the rest from reference TRBV7-2 and TRBJ2-7 gives the full variable domain: GAGVSQSPSNKVTEKGKDVELRCDPISGHTALYWYRQSLGQGLEFLIYFQGNSAPDKSGLPSDRFSAERTGGSVSTLTIQRTQQEDSAVYLCASSLKRTSGDTYEQYFGPGTRLTVT.

A remark on this clone: Germline is not matched at one junction end, which may reflect a read error. The rearrangement uses TRBV6-6 and TRBJ2-3, with 11 bases fitting TRBD2. Germline CDR1 MNHNY, CDR2 SVGAGI (reference sequence). CDR3 length equals 15 residues. The CDR3 loop reads CAISPTSGVSDTQYF. The CDR3 region has the DNA TGTGCCATCAGTCCGACTAGCGGGGTGTCAGATACGCAGTATTTT.

In this sample, this clone turned up a few times. The CDR3 spells CASTSRDRVSYEQYF. The CDR3 region has the DNA TGCGCCAGCACCTCAAGGGACAGGGTCTCCTACGAGCAGTACTTC. The rearrangement joins TRBV4-1 to TRBJ2-7, with TRBD1 matching 9 bases. Germline V gives CDR1 MGHRA, CDR2 YSYEKL. This CDR3 is built from 15 residues. With V trimmed by 7 bases and J by 0 bases, 7 bases remained unmatched.

This rearrangement joins TRBV18 to TRBJ2-7; 7 bases are shared with TRBD1. The V and J ends lost 5 bases and 7 bases, in that order; junction bases with no gene match: 8. CDR1 and CDR2 (germline): KGHSH, LQKENI. The CDR3 runs 13 residues. In nucleotides, the CDR3 is TGTGCCAGCTCATCGGGACAGTACAGGGAGCAGTACTTC. Translated, it gives CASSSGQYREQYF.

The chain is built from TRBV30 and TRBJ1-1, with D hard to call. V dropped 2 bases and J dropped 9 bases, with 10 bases sitting between them. The CDR3 length is 11 residues. The germline V gene has CDR1 GTSNPN and CDR2 SVGIG (reference sequence). CDR3 sequence reads: CAWSIPDKAFF. The CDR3 nucleotides are TGTGCCTGGAGTATCCCAGATAAAGCTTTCTTT.

The sample holds a few counts of this clone. The chain recombines TRBV18 with TRBJ1-6; the D gene is possibly TRBD1 (6 bases). Germline lookup yields CDR1 KGHSH and CDR2 LQKENI. Trimming removed 1 base from V and 5 bases from J, with 9 bases in between. CDR3 size: 15 residues. The CDR3 region has the DNA TGTGCCAGCTCACCACGTTGGACAGATAATTCACCCCTCCACTTT. This translates into CASSPRWTDNSPLHF.